This T cell receptor beta chain was captured by sequencing in a study of identifying expanded T cells in peripheral blood. The data were produced by immunoSEQ multiplex PCR, yet TCRdb's version contains in-frame clones alone and is incomplete. In the table there are some 100,000 clones, around 88% of which are singletons. Note on this clone: The antigen remains unidentified.

Study-level results: About 1.2 clones differed between technical replicates, versus around 15 and 19 over time.

CDR1 is SNHLY, CDR2 FYNNEI, per germline. The CDR3 sequence is 16 residues long. V lost 3 bases, J lost 0 bases, and 9 bases lay in between. This TCR came from a person aged 18 to 75 in good health. Sequenced material: blood. The chain employs TRBV2 and TRBJ1-6; D is unresolved. CDR3 sequence reads: CASSDSVSSYNSPLHF. CDR3 nucleotides: TGTGCCAGCAGTGACAGCGTTAGCTCCTATAATTCACCCCTCCACTTT.